The sequence of this TCR beta chain was determined in a study of shared clonotypes between healthy human individuals. Study-level background: The donors, two women and a few men, were aged 18 to 49.

Replicate PCRs from sorted subsets contained about 0.2 ug DNA, which is roughly 30,000 T cell genomes. Using immunoSEQ multiplex PCR, the repertoire was profiled, and TCRdb retains in-frame clones only, with some absent. The sample yields more than 400,000 clones, 95% to 97% seen once. The authors divided CD4+ cells into CD45RA+ naive and CD45RA-negative memory subsets. Trimming took 0 bases from V and 9 from J, leaving 10 bases between them. This CDR3 is 14 amino acids long. Germline V lookup: CDR1 SGHRS, CDR2 YFSETQ. The clonotype comes from a woman between 25 and 40 years old in good health. This rearrangement joins TRBV5-1 to TRBJ1-6; D not resolved. The sequencing sample was made of naive CD4+ T cells sorted from blood. Subset specified: CD45RA+ positively selected. DNA of the CDR3: TGCGCCAGCAGCTTGGAGATAGTTCCTTCACCCCTCCACTTT. Translating it yields CASSLEIVPSPLHF.